Presented here are 29 T cell receptor beta chains from one specimen sequenced in a study of blood T cells in healthy people across ages. The use of a sample-barcoded 5' primer and a J-beta primer mix characterized a second PCR of roughly 6 to 12 cycles. TCRdb passed the 5' RACE reads through MiXCR, listing each CDR3 protein once. Among fewer than 900,000 distinct CDR3 sequences listed, 40% to 45% were seen once. Specimen: blood. Every receptor here comes from a woman aged 55-70 years in good health.

The genes are TRBV6-5 and TRBJ2-7; 10 bases are a match to TRBD2. J was trimmed by 0 bases and V by 5 bases; bases with no gene match: 7. Germline CDR1 and CDR2: MNHEY and SVGAGI. The CDR3 covers 16 residues. CDR3 nucleotides: TGTGCCAGCAGTAGCATTAGCGGGAGGACCTCCTACGAGCAGTACTTC. Translation gives CASSSISGRTSYEQYF.

In this sample, this clonotype turned up once. The V call is TRBV3-1, the J call TRBJ1-4, with D unclear. The length of the CDR3 is 12 residues. With 0 bases removed from V and 6 bases from J, the gap between germline ends came to 2 bases. Germline CDR1 LGHDT, CDR2 YNNKEL (reference sequence). CDR3 protein: CASSQDYEKLFF. The DNA of the CDR3 is TGTGCCAGCAGCCAAGATTATGAAAAACTGTTTTTT.

The rearrangement joins TRBV29-1 to TRBJ1-2; 7 nucleotides line up with TRBD1. V dropped 7 bases and J dropped 7; count of bases not matched to a gene: 12. The CDR3 length is 13 residues. Germline-derived CDR1 and CDR2 are SQVTM and ANQGSEA. The CDR3 DNA is TGCAGCGCCGCATCCGACAGGGCAGGTGGCTACACCTTC. The encoded protein is CSAASDRAGGYTF.

The genes are TRBV2 and TRBJ2-1; 11 bases fit TRBD2. J lost 7 bases, V lost 8 bases, and 7 bases had no gene match. Germline CDR1 and CDR2: SNHLY and FYNNEI. The CDR3 contains 14 residues. The CDR3 coding sequence is TGTGCCAGCCTACTAGCGGGAGCGACGAATGAGCAGTTCTTC. This translates into CASLLAGATNEQFF.

The rearrangement uses TRBV20-1 and TRBJ1-1, with 8 nucleotides matching TRBD1. The CDR3 is made up of 14 amino acids. The V segment lost 4 bases and the J segment 6 bases; nucleotides outside the gene matches: 10. CDR1 is DFQATT and CDR2 is SNEGSKA in the germline V gene (reference sequence). Here the CDR3 DNA reads TGCAGTGCTAATGTCGGACAGGGAGCTTCTGAAGCTTTCTTT. Its protein is CSANVGQGASEAFF.

This chain connects TRBV20-1 to TRBJ2-7; the D gene could be TRBD1 or TRBD2 (6 bases each). V dropped 8 bases and J dropped 6 bases, with 14 bases sitting between them. The CDR3 is made up of 11 amino acids. The germline CDR1 and CDR2 sequences are DFQATT and SNEGSKA (reference sequence). CDR3 protein: CSTTGRTEQYF. The CDR3, as DNA: TGCAGTACTACAGGGAGGACCGAGCAGTACTTC.

The CDR3, as DNA: TGTGCCAGCAGCCAAGGGGGCGGCGGGACTGAAGCTTTCTTT. This sequence encodes CASSQGGGGTEAFF. The genes are TRBV3-1 and TRBJ1-1; D perhaps matches TRBD1 (5 bases). The germline CDR1 and CDR2 sequences are LGHDT and YNNKEL (reference sequence). The CDR3 consists of 14 residues. V lost 1 base, J lost 5 bases, and 11 bases lay in between.

In its sample, this clonotype was seen a few times. This chain links TRBV4-2 with TRBJ2-2; unclear D gene. V lost 6 bases, J lost 0 bases, and 8 bases lay in between. Germline loops: CDR1 LGHNA, CDR2 YNFKEQ. This CDR3 contains 14 residues. The CDR3 sequence is CASRVPANTGELFF. The DNA for the CDR3 is TGTGCCAGCAGGGTCCCCGCGAACACCGGGGAGCTGTTTTTT.

This chain links TRBV20-1 with TRBJ2-1; 7 nucleotides align to TRBD1. V was clipped by 6 bases and J by 3 bases; unmatched bases: 5. CDR1 DFQATT and CDR2 SNEGSKA come from the germline V gene (reference sequence). The CDR3 has 13 residues. The CDR3 bases are TGCAGTGCCATGGACAGGATCTACAATGAGCAGTTCTTC. Its translation is CSAMDRIYNEQFF.

This clonotype was seen a handful of times. This rearrangement joins TRBV7-2 to TRBJ2-5; TRBD2 aligns across 11 bases. The length of the CDR3 is 14 residues. Germline CDR1 SGHTA, CDR2 FQGNSA. V lost 5 bases to trimming and J lost 5 bases; unmatched junction nucleotides: 4. The CDR3 here is CASSITSGGETQYF. CDR3 DNA: TGTGCCAGCAGCATAACTAGCGGGGGTGAGACCCAGTACTTC.

This clonotype was observed a handful of times. V is TRBV20-1 and J is TRBJ2-4; D possibly corresponds to TRBD2 (6 bases). The CDR3 spans 15 residues. With 1 base removed from V and 15 bases from J, the gap between germline ends came to 25 bases. Germline CDR1 DFQATT, CDR2 SNEGSKA (reference sequence). CDR3 coding DNA: TGCAGTGCTAGAGTAGTCCCCTTAGTCGGGGGAGATGGGTACTTC. Amino acid sequence: CSARVVPLVGGDGYF.

There are a few counts of this clonotype. The chain recombines TRBV20-1 with TRBJ1-1; 10 nucleotides match TRBD1. The V gene end was trimmed by 4 bases and the J gene end by 4 bases; junction bases not matched to a gene: 9. Germline V CDR1 and CDR2: DFQATT, SNEGSKA (reference sequence). CDR3 length: 15 amino acids. CDR3 bases: TGCAGTGCTAAAGGGGACAGGGGAACGAGCACTGAAGCTTTCTTT. Translation: CSAKGDRGTSTEAFF.

This clonotype was seen a handful of times. The J gene is TRBJ2-1, the V gene TRBV20-1; 7 bases are a match to TRBD1. Germline V CDR1 and CDR2: DFQATT, SNEGSKA (reference sequence). CDR3 length: 13 residues. Trimming at V came to 6 bases and at J to 9 bases, leaving 11 bases not matched to a gene. DNA of the CDR3: TGCAGTGCCAGTGACAGGGTTTCACGTGAGCAGTTCTTC. Its translation is CSASDRVSREQFF.

J is TRBJ2-2 and V is TRBV27, with 11 bases lining up with TRBD2. Trimming took 4 bases from V and 7 from J; bases not matched to a gene: 8. Per the germline V gene, CDR1 is MNHEY and CDR2 is SMNVEV (reference sequence). CDR3 length equals 16 residues. This CDR3 reads CASSSLAGGSSGELFF. CDR3 sequence (DNA): TGTGCCAGCAGTTCGCTAGCGGGGGGTTCCAGCGGGGAGCTGTTTTTT.

Comment on this clonotype: This sequence may be a read error, since a much larger clone differs from it by one base. The chain is built from TRBV12-3 or TRBV12-4 and TRBJ1-2; weak D call: TRBD1 (6 bases). CDR3 length equals 14 residues. CDR3: CASSYGGRDYGCTF. Here the CDR3 DNA reads TGTGCCAGCAGTTACGGGGGGCGAGACTATGGCTGCACCTTC.

V usage is TRBV2 and J usage is TRBJ2-3; unclear D gene. This CDR3 is 14 amino acids long. The ends were cut back, 4 bases at V and 0 bases at J, with 8 bases in the middle. The germline CDR1 and CDR2 sequences are SNHLY and FYNNEI. CDR3 in amino acids: CASSVFLSTDTQYF. The CDR3 DNA reads as TGTGCCAGCAGTGTCTTCCTCAGCACAGATACGCAGTATTTT.

Only a few counts were recorded for this clonotype. The V gene is TRBV3-1, the J gene TRBJ2-3; 7 bases fit TRBD2. The CDR3 spans 14 residues. V dropped 6 bases and J dropped 6; count of bases not matched to a gene: 9. Germline V gene sequence: CDR1 LGHDT, CDR2 YNNKEL (reference sequence). The CDR3 reads CASSPSGGFDTQYF. CDR3 in DNA: TGTGCCAGCAGTCCCTCCGGGGGGTTCGATACGCAGTATTTT.

The rearrangement links TRBV6-4 to TRBJ2-7; 8 nucleotides match TRBD1. The germline V gene encodes CDR1 MRHNA and CDR2 SNTAGT. The CDR3 runs to 15 residues. V dropped 4 bases and J dropped 2; count of bases not matched to a gene: 7. CDR3 nucleotides: TGTGCCAGCAGTGGGGGACAGGTAGATCCCTACGAGCAGTACTTC. It codes for CASSGGQVDPYEQYF.

This clonotype was detected ten times or more. This may be a read error: a much more frequent sequence differs by one nucleotide. The chain links TRBV13 to TRBJ2-1; D remains unclear. CDR3 length: 14 amino acids. V lost 5 bases, J lost 0 bases, and 8 bases lay in between. Per germline, CDR1 PRHDT and CDR2 FYEKMQ (reference sequence). In nucleotides, the CDR3 is TGTGCCAGCAGCGTGCGCCTCTCCTACAATGAGCAGTTCTTC. It is translated as CASSVRLSYNEQFF.

This clonotype was seen at least ten times. V and J are TRBV15 and TRBJ2-6, with D possibly matching TRBD2 (6 bases). Germline values: CDR1 LNHNV, CDR2 YYDKDF (reference sequence). The CDR3 sequence is 18 residues long. Trimming shortened V by 2 bases and J by 1 base, and 15 bases separated the two germline ends. DNA of the CDR3: TGTGCCACCAGCAGATTCGGAGGGGCGCAGTCTGGGGCCAACGTCCTGACTTTC. The encoded protein is CATSRFGGAQSGANVLTF.

This clonotype came up once. The V and J genes are TRBV3-1 and TRBJ2-5; the D is unclear. The CDR3 sequence is 14 residues long. The V end lost 0 bases, the J end lost 11 bases, and 16 bases lay between the germline ends. Germline loops: CDR1 LGHDT, CDR2 YNNKEL (reference sequence). In nucleotides, the CDR3 is TGTGCCAGCAGCCAAGATCTTAGCAGCCTGGAGCAGTACTTC. It is translated as CASSQDLSSLEQYF.

This chain uses TRBV7-8 with TRBJ1-1, with D unresolved. The CDR3 has 14 amino acids. Germline V gene data show CDR1 as SGHVS and CDR2 as FQNEAQ. Trimming took off 1 base at V and 3 bases at J, with 9 bases between the two ends. As DNA, the CDR3 is TGTGCCAGCAGCTTAGACGGGCAGCACACTGAAGCTTTCTTT. Translating it yields CASSLDGQHTEAFF.

The rearrangement links TRBV6-2 or TRBV6-3 to TRBJ2-2; tentative D call: TRBD2 (6 bases). V lost 4 bases to trimming and J lost 1 base, with 10 bases between them. The CDR3 length is 15 residues. Per germline, CDR1 MNHEY and CDR2 SVGEGT. CDR3 protein: CASSSGLLNTGELFF. As DNA, the CDR3 is TGTGCCAGCAGTTCGGGACTCCTGAACACCGGGGAGCTGTTTTTT.

This clonotype was counted ten times or more. V is TRBV6-2 or TRBV6-3 and J is TRBJ2-7, with D perhaps given as TRBD1 or TRBD2 (5 bases each). The V and J ends lost 8 bases and 2 bases respectively, with 16 bases between them. The CDR3 extends over 14 amino acids. Germline-derived CDR1 and CDR2 are MNHEY and SVGEGT. The CDR3 reads CASRRIGTTYEQYF. The CDR3 nucleotides are TGTGCCAGCCGGCGGATCGGGACCACCTACGAGCAGTACTTC.

This clonotype has more than one count but fewer than ten. The chain has TRBV30 and TRBJ2-6; D could derive from TRBD1 or TRBD2 (5 bases each). The length of the CDR3 is 16 residues. The V gene's germline CDR1 is GTSNPN and CDR2 SVGIG (reference sequence). V lost 0 bases, J lost 2 bases, and 11 bases lay in between. The CDR3 DNA follows: TGTGCCTGGAGTGTATACTGGGGGACTGGGGCCAACGTCCTGACTTTC. As protein: CAWSVYWGTGANVLTF.

In this sample, this clonotype turned up a few times. This chain links TRBV6-2 or TRBV6-3 with TRBJ2-3; unclear D gene. Germline assignment: CDR1 MNHEY and CDR2 SVGEGT. The germline V and J ends were trimmed by 6 bases and 0 bases, with 10 bases remaining between them. The CDR3 runs 14 residues. In DNA form, the CDR3 reads TGTGCCAGCAGCGATCGACTGAGCACAGATACGCAGTATTTT. Its protein is CASSDRLSTDTQYF.

The V and J genes are TRBV7-9 and TRBJ1-2, with 8 positions matching TRBD1. V lost 1 base to trimming and J lost 8 bases; unmatched junction nucleotides: 9. Germline V gene data show CDR1 as SEHNR and CDR2 as FQNEAQ (reference sequence). This CDR3 is 15 amino acids long. The CDR3, as DNA: TGTGCCAGCAGCTTAGAGGCACAGGGGGTGCGGGGCTACACCTTC. This sequence encodes CASSLEAQGVRGYTF.

As regards this clonotype: This clone may be a read error of a much larger clone one base away. J is TRBJ2-3 and V is TRBV29-1; TRBD2 might be the D (5 bases). V lost 0 bases and J lost 8, with 15 bases in between. This CDR3 region has 14 residues. From germline, CDR1 is SQVTM and CDR2 ANQGSEA. The CDR3 DNA is TGCAGCGTTGAAGATCAAAGGACTCTTTCTACGCAGTATTTT. It translates to CSVEDQRTLSTQYF.

The V gene is TRBV7-3, the J gene TRBJ1-3; D is unclear. The CDR3 covers 15 residues. Looked up from germline, CDR1 is SGHTA and CDR2 is FQGTGA. The V and J ends lost 6 bases and 4 bases respectively, with 16 bases between them. CDR3 loop: CASSFAFPGGNTIYF. CDR3 nucleotides: TGTGCCAGCAGTTTCGCCTTCCCAGGAGGAAACACCATATATTTT.